This T cell receptor beta chain was identified during a study of early T cells in non-severe SARS-CoV-2 infection. Looking at the study overall: Whole-blood bulk RNA, unsorted, was sequenced, and chains were unpaired. Regarding the study as a whole: VDJdb matching favored anti-spike CD8 responses, missing private and CD4 specificities.

Unique molecular identifier tags were affixed to discrete cDNA molecules. TCRdb independently ran MiXCR on the 5' RACE reads; one entry per CDR3 protein. Of tens of thousands of distinct CDR3 sequences listed, around 14% were seen once; the top ten hold roughly 8.3%. This CDR3 contains 13 residues. Looked up from germline, CDR1 is MNHEY and CDR2 is SMNVEV (reference sequence). Deletions cut 5 bases from V and 0 bases from J, with 7 bases between. Concerning this clonotype itself: Its antigen is not identified.

This TCR was recovered from an adult who was a healthcare worker with PCR-confirmed SARS-CoV-2 infection or an uninfected control (not recorded which). The sample was whole blood. This chain uses TRBV27 with TRBJ2-5; D is undetermined. The CDR3 spells CASSPPYQETQYF. DNA for the CDR3: TGTGCCAGCAGTCCTCCGTACCAAGAGACCCAGTACTTC.